The 26 T cell receptor beta chains below were found in one sample sequenced in a study of CD8+ T cells in alopecia areata. Lesional scalp punch biopsies and peripheral blood were collected from alopecia areata patients. Isolated RNA was reverse transcribed into cDNA used as the sequencing template. Sequenced by immunoSEQ multiplex PCR; TCRdb stores in-frame clones only, minus some. The table has about 12,000 clones, roughly 56% seen once. Input material: skin. These TCRs come from a human donor with alopecia areata.

V gene TRBV7-2 combines with J gene TRBJ2-2; D may be TRBD2 (6 bases). V was cut by 5 bases and J by 7 bases, with 14 bases left in between. This CDR3 is 14 amino acids long. Germline V CDR1 and CDR2: SGHTA, FQGNSA. CDR3 sequence (DNA): TGTGCCAGCAGCCCCTTAGCGGCTAGCGGGGAGCTGTTTTTT. It encodes CASSPLAASGELFF.

This clone has only a few counts. The chain joins TRBV27 to TRBJ2-7; D perhaps matches TRBD1 (6 bases). With 3 bases removed from V and 1 base from J, the gap between germline ends came to 10 bases. Per the germline V gene, CDR1 is MNHEY and CDR2 is SMNVEV (reference sequence). CDR3 size: 14 residues. Here the CDR3 reads CASSLRTDSYEQYF. DNA of the CDR3: TGTGCCAGCAGTTTGCGGACAGATTCCTACGAGCAGTACTTC.

J is TRBJ2-1 and V is TRBV15, with 10 bases that match TRBD2. Trimming at V came to 2 bases and at J to 4 bases, leaving 2 bases not matched to a gene. The CDR3 is 15 residues long. Germline V gene lookup returns CDR1 LNHNV and CDR2 YYDKDF (reference sequence). CDR3 protein: CATSRTSGEYNEQFF. DNA of the CDR3: TGTGCCACCAGCAGAACTAGCGGGGAATACAATGAGCAGTTCTTC.

The chain links TRBV9 to TRBJ2-5; D possibly matches TRBD1 or TRBD2 (5 bases each). The J call may be faulty, since TRBJ2-7 better matches the DNA end. The CDR3 totals 16 residues. Germline CDR1 is SGDLS and CDR2 is YYNGEE. The CDR3 sequence: CASSTRPPGPTYEQYF. CDR3 nucleotides: TGTGCCAGCAGCACCCGGCCCCCGGGACCGACCTACGAGCAGTACTTC.

The gene calls are TRBV7-2 and TRBJ2-7; the D gene is possibly TRBD2 (6 bases). The ends were cut back, 0 bases at V and 4 bases at J, with 16 bases in the middle. This CDR3 spans 16 amino acids. From germline, CDR1 is SGHTA and CDR2 FQGNSA. The CDR3 loop is CASSLASTGVGYEQYF. Here the CDR3 DNA reads TGTGCCAGCAGCTTAGCGTCGACGGGAGTAGGTTACGAGCAGTACTTC.

This chain connects TRBV11-2 to TRBJ2-1, with 8 bases lining up with TRBD2. V lost 4 bases to trimming and J lost 10 bases; unmatched junction nucleotides: 6. Germline CDR1 is SGHAT and CDR2 is FQNNGV. The CDR3 spans 13 residues. The CDR3 region is CASSWAGGGEQFF. The CDR3 nucleotides read TGTGCCAGCAGCTGGGCGGGAGGCGGAGAGCAGTTCTTC.

The chain is built from TRBV5-1 and TRBJ1-6; D possibly corresponds to TRBD1 (5 bases). The CDR3 contains 12 residues. The ends were cut back, 5 bases at V and 9 bases at J, with 9 bases in the middle. Germline V gene lookup returns CDR1 SGHRS and CDR2 YFSETQ. CDR3 sequence: CASSGDGSPLHF. CDR3 in DNA: TGCGCCAGCAGTGGGGACGGTTCACCCCTCCACTTT.

This clone has just a few counts. CDR3 region: CATGVGSLYEQYF. DNA of the CDR3: TGTGCCACCGGAGTGGGTTCTCTCTACGAGCAGTACTTC. The chain employs TRBV28 and TRBJ2-7; D unresolved. Germline V gives CDR1 MDHEN, CDR2 SYDVKM. Trimming pared 10 bases from V and 3 bases from J, leaving 16 bases between. CDR3 length: 13 amino acids. Full variable domain (rest looked up from reference TRBV28 and TRBJ2-7): DVKVTQSSRYLVKRTGEKVFLECVQDMDHENMFWYRQDPGLGLRLIYFSYDVKMKEKGDIPEGYSVSREKKERFSLILESASTNQTSMYLCATGVGSLYEQYFGPGTRLTVT.

The chain joins TRBV7-8 to TRBJ2-7, with D perhaps matching TRBD1 (6 bases). This CDR3 spans 15 amino acids. V was trimmed by 5 bases and J by 0 bases, leaving 14 bases between them. Germline V gene sequence: CDR1 SGHVS, CDR2 FQNEAQ. The CDR3 sequence is CASSRYQGPSYEQYF. Here the CDR3 DNA reads TGTGCCAGCAGCCGTTATCAGGGGCCCTCCTACGAGCAGTACTTC.

The rearrangement links TRBV7-9 to TRBJ2-3; the D is unclear. The CDR3 is made up of 18 amino acids. The V and J ends lost 5 bases and 6 bases respectively, with 27 bases between them. Germline CDR1 reads SEHNR; CDR2 reads FQNEAQ (reference sequence). The CDR3 spells CASSSAATQYPEMDTQYF. The CDR3 nucleotides are TGTGCCAGCAGCAGCGCCGCGACACAGTATCCTGAAATGGATACGCAGTATTTT.

The chain links TRBV10-3 to TRBJ2-5; possibly TRBD1 or TRBD2 for D (6 bases each). Germline V gives CDR1 ENHRY, CDR2 SYGVKD. Trimming cost V 2 bases and J 3 bases, with 19 bases left between them. This CDR3 is 17 amino acids long. The DNA for the CDR3 is TGTGCCATCAGTGAGCCCAACCTAAACAGGGAGGAAGAGACCCAGTACTTC. This encodes CAISEPNLNREEETQYF.

By frequency in the sample, this clone is large. The chain recombines TRBV7-2 with TRBJ1-4, with D uncertain. V lost 1 base, J lost 7 bases, and 10 bases lay in between. This CDR3 contains 14 residues. CDR1 SGHTA and CDR2 FQGNSA come from the germline V gene. Here the CDR3 DNA reads TGTGCCAGCAGCTTAGGGCCCTCCCCTGAAAAACTGTTTTTT. Residues: CASSLGPSPEKLFF.

This clone occurred once. The V and J genes are TRBV10-3 and TRBJ2-5; perhaps TRBD1 as D (6 bases). Gene TRBJ2-7 matches the end of the DNA better, so the J call may be wrong. The CDR3 is made up of 16 amino acids. Germline CDR1 and CDR2: ENHRY and SYGVKD. The CDR3 protein is CAISELGEGQSYEQYF. CDR3 DNA sequence: TGTGCCATCAGTGAGTTGGGTGAGGGACAATCCTACGAGCAGTACTTC.

The chain carries TRBV2 and TRBJ2-5, with D uncertain. The CDR3 length is 15 residues. Trimming took off 1 base at V and 4 bases at J, with 13 bases between the two ends. Germline CDR1 is SNHLY and CDR2 is FYNNEI. In DNA form, the CDR3 reads TGTGCCAGCAGTGAAGACGACCCTCGAGGAGAGACCCAGTACTTC. It specifies CASSEDDPRGETQYF.

The chain combines TRBV5-5 with TRBJ2-7, with 8 bases that match TRBD2. Trimming cost V 4 bases and J 2 bases; bases outside gene matches: 5. Germline V gives CDR1 SGHKS, CDR2 YYEKEE (reference sequence). This CDR3 region has 14 residues. The DNA for the CDR3 is TGTGCCAGCAGCAACCAAGCGGGGGCCTACGAGCAGTACTTC. Its protein product is CASSNQAGAYEQYF. The full variable domain, in which reference TRBV5-5 and TRBJ2-7 provide the parts outside the CDR3, is DAGVTQSPTHLIKTRGQQVTLRCSPISGHKSVSWYQQVLGQGPQFIFQYYEKEERGRGNFPDRFSARQFPNYSSELNVNALLLGDSALYLCASSNQAGAYEQYFGPGTRLTVT.

The chain joins TRBV9 to TRBJ2-7, with TRBD1 as a possible D gene (5 bases). Trimming removed 3 bases at V and 3 bases at J, with 19 bases between. Germline values: CDR1 SGDLS, CDR2 YYNGEE. This CDR3 is built from 16 residues. In nucleotides, the CDR3 is TGTGCCAGCAGCGCCAATACGGCCACAGGCATCTACGAGCAGTACTTC. Translation gives CASSANTATGIYEQYF.

The chain uses TRBV10-3 and TRBJ1-1; D ambiguous. The CDR3 runs to 13 residues. V lost 3 bases and J lost 2, with 7 bases in between. In germline, CDR1 is ENHRY, CDR2 SYGVKD. CDR3 in amino acids: CAISDALNTEAFF. DNA of the CDR3: TGTGCCATCAGTGACGCCTTAAACACTGAAGCTTTCTTT.

This clone is labeled as medium-sized. The chain recombines TRBV23-1 with TRBJ2-1; maybe TRBD2 (5 bases). TRBV23-1 is recorded as an ORF, its role being uncertain. The CDR3 contains 11 residues. V was trimmed by 4 bases and J by 11 bases, leaving 9 bases between them. The CDR3: CASSREKQQFF. The DNA of the CDR3 is TGCGCCAGCAGTCGGGAGAAACAGCAGTTCTTC.

Of note for this clone: The junction departs from germline at one end; a sequencing error may be responsible. The V call is TRBV29-1, the J call TRBJ2-7, with TRBD2 matching 11 bases. The germline CDR1 and CDR2 sequences are SQVTM and ANQGSEA. There are 16 residues in the CDR3. This CDR3 is CSVEELAGAVSLEQYF. The DNA for the CDR3 is TGCAGCGTCGAAGAACTAGCGGGGGCCGTATCTCTCGAGCAGTACTTC.

This clone was seen only a few times. This chain uses TRBV7-2 with TRBJ2-7; D ambiguous. Trimming removed 1 base from V and 0 bases from J, with 7 bases in between. Germline V gives CDR1 SGHTA, CDR2 FQGNSA. CDR3 length equals 14 residues. CDR3 residues: CASSLEFSSYEQYF. The DNA for the CDR3 is TGTGCCAGCAGCTTAGAATTCAGCTCCTACGAGCAGTACTTC.

The V call is TRBV6-5, the J call TRBJ1-5; D gene uncertain. The germline V gene has CDR1 MNHEY and CDR2 SVGAGI. V gave up 7 bases and J gave up 7 bases, with 14 bases separating them. This CDR3 has 13 residues. The CDR3: CASTNPGQQPQHF. The CDR3 DNA reads TGTGCCAGCACGAACCCCGGCCAACAGCCCCAGCATTTT.

This clone was seen a handful of times. The chain has TRBV29-1 and TRBJ2-1; a weak D match, TRBD1 (5 bases). The CDR3 runs to 13 residues. Germline V gives CDR1 SQVTM, CDR2 ANQGSEA. This CDR3 reads CVVRQPLRSEQFF. The CDR3 nucleotides are TGCGTCGTCCGACAGCCACTCCGTAGCGAGCAGTTCTTC.

This clone has just a few counts. The chain uses TRBV18 and TRBJ2-3, with 12 bases lining up with TRBD2. The CDR3 is 18 amino acids. The trim removed 4 bases at V and 0 bases at J, leaving 8 bases unmatched. The germline gives CDR1 KGHSH, CDR2 LQKENI. CDR3 sequence reads: CASSRLAGDPRSTDTQYF. In nucleotides, the CDR3 is TGTGCCAGCTCACGACTAGCGGGGGACCCACGAAGCACAGATACGCAGTATTTT.

This clone was observed a few times. This chain joins TRBV4-1 and TRBJ2-3, with TRBD2 as a possible D gene (5 bases). The CDR3 extends over 16 amino acids. Germline CDR1 reads MGHRA; CDR2 reads YSYEKL. V lost 4 bases and J 3 bases, leaving 17 bases between the germline ends. CDR3 in DNA: TGCGCCAGCAGCCCCTGGACGTCCTCGGGGACAGATACGCAGTATTTT. Its protein product is CASSPWTSSGTDTQYF.

V gene TRBV19 combines with J gene TRBJ1-6; D is perhaps TRBD1 (6 bases). CDR3 length: 16 residues. Germline values: CDR1 LNHDA, CDR2 SQIVND (reference sequence). Trimming removed 1 base at V and 9 bases at J, with 16 bases between. CDR3 amino acids: CASSIGGGHGGSPLHF. In nucleotides, the CDR3 is TGTGCCAGTAGTATAGGAGGGGGACACGGCGGTTCACCCCTCCACTTT. Variable domain in full (rest from reference TRBV19 and TRBJ1-6): DGGITQSPKYLFRKEGQNVTLSCEQNLNHDAMYWYRQDPGQGLRLIYYSQIVNDFQKGDIAEGYSVSREKKESFPLTVTSAQKNPTAFYLCASSIGGGHGGSPLHFGNGTRLTVT.

V and J are TRBV10-2 and TRBJ1-2; D is ambiguous. Germline CDR1 reads WSHSY; CDR2 reads SAAADI. The CDR3 contains 16 residues. V was trimmed by 0 bases and J by 2 bases, leaving 13 bases between them. CDR3 DNA sequence: TGCGCCAGCAGTGAGTCTGGGAGCCTAGGGAACTATGGCTACACCTTC. Protein product: CASSESGSLGNYGYTF.